This T cell receptor (beta chain) was captured by sequencing in a study of T cells in tumors after PD-1 blockade. The wider study: Patients had no prior checkpoint blockade, systemic immunosuppressants, or anti-cancer therapy within 4 weeks. Each patient got pembrolizumab 200 mg every 3 weeks or cemiplimab 350 mg every 2 weeks.

This table comes from immunoSEQ multiplex PCR, and its TCRdb copy is limited to in-frame clones, with some not included. Of approximately 34,000 clones listed, roughly two thirds are singletons. Template: tumor biopsy or peripheral blood genomic DNA, roughly 616-6,500 ng per sample. The CDR3 loop spans 14 amino acids. Germline CDR1 and CDR2: LNHDA and SQIVND (reference sequence). Sample: PBMCs, taken after anti-PD-1 treatment. The clonotype comes from a human donor with basal cell carcinoma. The V and J genes are TRBV19 and TRBJ1-4; 9 positions match TRBD1. The DNA of the CDR3 is TGTGGCACAGGGGACAGGGCGATTTCAGAAAAACTGTTTTTT. Translated: CGTGDRAISEKLFF.